The source of this T cell receptor beta chain is a study of cytomegalovirus exposure and HLA in healthy donors. There are 13 residues in the CDR3. V shed 1 base and J shed 5 bases, with 8 bases lying between them. CDR1 is LGHNT and CDR2 is FRNRAP in the germline V gene. These donors counted as nominally healthy when sampled, but unrecorded immune exposures were likely. PCR amplification relied on 60 Vbeta primers (plus 13 Jbeta primers). In the original analysis: Roughly 11 million shared chains were among the roughly 80 million unique TCR beta chains that a later analysis counted. The repertoire was sequenced with immunoSEQ multiplex PCR; TCRdb's copy has only in-frame clones and lacks some. D and trimming come from the DNA, and the V and J calls and clone size come from that table. In the table there are 150,000 to 200,000 clones, 75% to 85% of which are singletons. The sample holds one count of this clone.

This TCR was recovered from a man aged 25 to 40 in good health and CMV-seropositive. The sequenced sample consisted of PBMCs. The genes are TRBV12-5 and TRBJ2-5, with D possibly being TRBD2 (5 bases). CDR3 DNA sequence: TGTGCTAGTGGTTTGGGTGGCGGGGAGACCCAGTACTTC. Encoded protein: CASGLGGGETQYF.